A single sample gave rise to the 16 T cell receptor beta chains below, sequenced in a study of T cell responses to AZD1222 COVID-19 vaccine. The method was immunoSEQ multiplex PCR; TCRdb's version includes in-frame clones alone and lacks a portion of them. The table lists over 130,000 clones. Input material: peripheral blood. The receptors stem from an adult in good health.

V usage is TRBV28 and J usage is TRBJ1-5; D remains ambiguous. This CDR3 comprises 12 residues. The V end was cut by 2 bases, the J end by 8 bases, with 7 bases between. Per germline, CDR1 MDHEN and CDR2 SYDVKM. The CDR3 region is CASSLAVKPQHF. CDR3 coding DNA: TGTGCCAGCAGTTTAGCAGTGAAGCCCCAGCATTTT.

The genes are TRBV25-1 and TRBJ1-1, with TRBD1 identical over 7 bases. J lost 0 bases, V lost 9 bases, and 4 bases had no gene match. CDR3 length equals 13 residues. The V gene's germline CDR1 is MGHDK and CDR2 SYGVNS. In DNA form, the CDR3 reads TGTGCCAGTATTGACAGGGTGAACACTGAAGCTTTCTTT. It codes for CASIDRVNTEAFF.

The chain joins TRBV5-4 to TRBJ1-2, with 7 bases aligning to TRBD1. The J segment lost 4 bases and the V segment lost 0 bases, leaving 12 bases of the junction unmatched. Germline CDR1 and CDR2: SGHNT and YYREEE (reference sequence). This CDR3 has 17 residues. In DNA, the CDR3 is TGTGCCAGCAGCTTGGGGGTCAGAACAGGGGCCCTCTATGGCTACACCTTC. Protein product: CASSLGVRTGALYGYTF.

The gene calls are TRBV4-2 and TRBJ1-4; D gene uncertain. Per the germline V gene, CDR1 is LGHNA and CDR2 is YNFKEQ. The CDR3 length is 16 residues. V lost 1 base, J lost 0 bases, and 9 bases lay in between. This CDR3 reads CASSQGAAATNEKLFF. The CDR3 nucleotides read TGTGCCAGCAGCCAAGGTGCAGCTGCAACTAATGAAAAACTGTTTTTT.

The chain employs TRBV19 and TRBJ1-6; perhaps TRBD1 as D (5 bases). The V end lost 6 bases, the J end lost 7 bases, and 13 bases lay between the germline ends. The CDR3 is made up of 14 amino acids. Germline loops: CDR1 LNHDA, CDR2 SQIVND (reference sequence). The CDR3 sequence is CASSLGGGNSPLHF. The CDR3 nucleotides are TGTGCCAGTAGCCTCGGCGGGGGGAATTCACCCCTCCACTTT.

The genes are TRBV20-1 and TRBJ2-7, with a weak D call TRBD1 (6 bases). The germline V gene encodes CDR1 DFQATT and CDR2 SNEGSKA (reference sequence). The CDR3 has 13 residues. Trimming removed 3 bases at V and 3 bases at J, with 12 bases between. The CDR3 region is CSASAPGVYEQYF. Here the CDR3 DNA reads TGCAGTGCTAGTGCACCAGGGGTCTACGAGCAGTACTTC.

CDR3 coding DNA: TGTGCCAGCAGTCCCAGGCAAAGGGCGTTCATGGGAGAGACCCAGTACTTC. This translates into CASSPRQRAFMGETQYF. The chain joins TRBV6-6 to TRBJ2-5; D ambiguous. The germline V and J ends were trimmed by 5 bases and 4 bases, with 23 bases remaining between them. CDR3 length: 17 amino acids. Germline V gene data show CDR1 as MNHNY and CDR2 as SVGAGI (reference sequence).

This chain connects TRBV6-1 to TRBJ2-2, with D unresolved. This CDR3 has 13 amino acids. V was trimmed by 1 base and J by 8 bases, leaving 8 bases between them. CDR1 is MNHNS and CDR2 is SASEGT in the germline V gene. CDR3 amino acids: CASSEVRHGELFF. The CDR3 DNA is TGTGCCAGCAGTGAAGTTCGGCATGGGGAGCTGTTTTTT.

The chain carries TRBV4-2 and TRBJ2-5; tentatively, D is TRBD2 (5 bases). CDR1 and CDR2 from the germline V gene are LGHNA and YNFKEQ. The CDR3 has 14 residues. Trimming cost V 1 base and J 4 bases, with 10 bases left between them. The CDR3 here is CASSQAGGLETQYF. CDR3 bases: TGTGCCAGCAGCCAAGCGGGCGGGTTAGAGACCCAGTACTTC.

The genes are TRBV5-8 and TRBJ1-2; TRBD1 aligns across 9 bases. V lost 2 bases to trimming and J lost 7 bases; unmatched junction nucleotides: 3. The CDR3 is 13 amino acids. Germline V gene lookup returns CDR1 SGHTS and CDR2 YDEGEE. The CDR3: CASSFGTGFGYTF. CDR3 sequence (DNA): TGTGCCAGCAGCTTTGGGACAGGGTTTGGCTACACCTTC.

V usage is TRBV20-1 and J usage is TRBJ2-5, with 11 bases aligning to TRBD1. Germline V gives CDR1 DFQATT, CDR2 SNEGSKA (reference sequence). This CDR3 comprises 16 residues. V lost 3 bases to trimming and J lost 5 bases; unmatched junction nucleotides: 11. In DNA form, the CDR3 reads TGCAGTGCTAGTGTGGACAGGGGGCCCAGGCTTGAGACCCAGTACTTC. It codes for CSASVDRGPRLETQYF.

The chain links TRBV7-8 to TRBJ2-7; D gene ambiguous. V lost 0 bases and J lost 6, with 15 bases in between. The length of the CDR3 is 15 residues. Germline CDR1 reads SGHVS; CDR2 reads FQNEAQ. CDR3 DNA sequence: TGTGCCAGCAGCTTAGCGATCGGCTCCACAAGCGAGCAGTACTTC. It translates to CASSLAIGSTSEQYF.

This chain uses TRBV11-3 with TRBJ2-5, with D unresolved. The length of the CDR3 is 12 residues. CDR1 and CDR2 (germline): SGHNT, YENEEA. V dropped 0 bases and J dropped 5 bases, with 4 bases sitting between them. This CDR3 reads CASSLDAETQYF. CDR3 DNA: TGTGCCAGCAGCTTAGATGCGGAGACCCAGTACTTC.

The rearrangement joins TRBV11-3 to TRBJ1-3; the D gene is possibly TRBD1 (5 bases). Germline V gene data show CDR1 as SGHNT and CDR2 as YENEEA. Trimming took 2 bases from V and 4 from J, leaving 12 bases between them. CDR3 size: 15 residues. Written as DNA, the CDR3 is TGTGCCAGCAGCTTATCGCAGGGTAACGGAAACACCATATATTTT. It yields the protein CASSLSQGNGNTIYF. The complete variable domain, with remaining parts taken from reference TRBV11-3 and TRBJ1-3, reads EAGVVQSPRYKIIEKKQPVAFWCNPISGHNTLYWYLQNLGQGPELLIRYENEEAVDDSQLPKDRFSAERLKGVDSTLKIQPAELGDSAVYLCASSLSQGNGNTIYFGEGSWLTVV.

The chain has TRBV4-1 and TRBJ2-2; D call uncertain. V was trimmed by 1 base and J by 5 bases, leaving 17 bases between them. Germline CDR1 and CDR2: MGHRA and YSYEKL. CDR3 length: 17 amino acids. In nucleotides, the CDR3 is TGCGCCAGCAGCCAAGGGTCGTTGCGTGTTGTGACCGGGGAGCTGTTTTTT. It specifies CASSQGSLRVVTGELFF.

The chain has TRBV11-2 and TRBJ2-7; D remains unclear. Trimming pared 4 bases from V and 2 bases from J, leaving 3 bases between. Germline values: CDR1 SGHAT, CDR2 FQNNGV. CDR3 length: 11 amino acids. The CDR3 loop is CASSSPYEQYF. CDR3 nucleotides: TGTGCCAGCAGCTCTCCCTACGAGCAGTACTTC.